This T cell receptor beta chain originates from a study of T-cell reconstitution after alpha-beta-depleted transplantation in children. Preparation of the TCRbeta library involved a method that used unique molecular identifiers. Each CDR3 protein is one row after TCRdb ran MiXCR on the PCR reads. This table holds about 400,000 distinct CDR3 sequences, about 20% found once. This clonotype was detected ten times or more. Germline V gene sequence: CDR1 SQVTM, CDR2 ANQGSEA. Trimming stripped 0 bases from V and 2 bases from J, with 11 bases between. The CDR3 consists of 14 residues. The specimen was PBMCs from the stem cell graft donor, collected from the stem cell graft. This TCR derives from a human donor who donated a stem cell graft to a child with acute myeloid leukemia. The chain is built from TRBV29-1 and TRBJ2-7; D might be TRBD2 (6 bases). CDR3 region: CSVEDRGTPYEQYF. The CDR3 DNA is TGCAGCGTTGAAGATCGGGGGACCCCCTACGAGCAGTACTTC.